These 32 T cell receptor beta chains were sequenced from one sample in a study of T cell repertoires in cytomegalovirus infection (dated by TCRdb to the late 2010s). The sequencer listed for this sample is Illumina HiSeq 1500. TCRdb reworked the public reads: Q25 trimming with fastp, MiXCR clone assembly, productive beta chains retained. Records with the same CDR3 protein are collapsed into one entry carrying the most frequent genes and DNA. This sample comprises 630,000 or so distinct CDR3 sequences, 20% to 25% of them detected only once. The ten largest clones take up roughly 8% of the sample. Sequencing was performed on CD8+ T cells from PBMCs. These receptor sequences come from a human donor in good health (CMV status not recorded). Some clones in this sample may be carry-over from other donors' samples.

This clonotype came up a few times. The V and J genes are TRBV7-9 and TRBJ2-2; the D is unclear. Trimming removed 5 bases from V and 3 bases from J, with 16 bases in between. CDR3 length equals 16 residues. The germline gives CDR1 SEHNR, CDR2 FQNEAQ (reference sequence). The CDR3 DNA is TGTGCCAGCAGCCCCCCGGATCTAGGGCACACCGGGGAGCTGTTTTTT. Its translation: CASSPPDLGHTGELFF.

The chain combines TRBV6-2 or TRBV6-3 with TRBJ2-1, with D possibly TRBD1 on 6 matching bases. The CDR3 is 14 amino acids. Trimming cost V 10 bases and J 5 bases, with 18 bases left between them. Germline V gene lookup returns CDR1 MNHEY and CDR2 SVGEGT. The CDR3 bases are TGTGCCAACATAGGGGGTAGCGAGGACAATGAGCAGTTCTTC. Translating gives CANIGGSEDNEQFF.

The chain links TRBV4-1 to TRBJ2-1, with a tentative D call TRBD2 (5 bases). The CDR3 contains 18 residues. Trimming took 4 bases from V and 5 from J, leaving 24 bases between them. Germline values: CDR1 MGHRA, CDR2 YSYEKL. For the CDR3, the DNA is TGCGCCAGCAGCCCGACCCAAGCCCTCCTTTTGCGGGACAATGAGCAGTTCTTC. Residues: CASSPTQALLLRDNEQFF.

This chain uses TRBV20-1 with TRBJ2-3, with D hard to call. V gave up 7 bases and J gave up 7 bases, with 9 bases separating them. Germline V lookup: CDR1 DFQATT, CDR2 SNEGSKA (reference sequence). The CDR3 is made up of 10 amino acids. CDR3 residues: CSVPAYTQYF. The CDR3 nucleotides read TGCAGTGTCCCAGCGTATACGCAGTATTTT.

This clonotype was seen at least ten times. V is TRBV7-9 and J is TRBJ2-7; possible D gene TRBD1, 6 bases. Germline V gene lookup returns CDR1 SEHNR and CDR2 FQNEAQ (reference sequence). CDR3 length: 12 amino acids. V was trimmed by 1 base and J by 7 bases, leaving 8 bases between them. The CDR3 nucleotides read TGTGCCAGCAGCTTAGGGGGGCGTGAGCAGTACGTC. This sequence encodes CASSLGGREQYV.

This clonotype came up many times. This chain joins TRBV12-3 or TRBV12-4 and TRBJ2-1, with a weak D call TRBD2 (5 bases). The CDR3 has 13 residues. V was cut by 4 bases and J by 9 bases, with 13 bases left in between. CDR3 protein: CASSSVLRGEQFF. The CDR3 coding sequence is TGTGCCAGCAGTTCTGTCCTCCGGGGTGAGCAGTTCTTC.

This chain links TRBV12-5 with TRBJ2-1, with TRBD2 matching 8 bases. CDR1 and CDR2 from the germline V gene are LGHNT and FRNRAP. CDR3 size: 15 residues. Trimming at V came to 6 bases and at J to 2 bases, leaving 6 bases not matched to a gene. The CDR3 DNA sequence: TGTGCTAGTGGCACCGTAGCGGGGACCTACAATGAGCAGTTCTTC. Translation: CASGTVAGTYNEQFF.

There are a few counts of this clonotype. J is TRBJ1-4 and V is TRBV13; D remains ambiguous. Deletions cut 2 bases from V and 8 bases from J, with 15 bases between. The CDR3 spans 15 residues. Germline CDR1 reads PRHDT; CDR2 reads FYEKMQ (reference sequence). The CDR3 is CASSLRIGRREKLFF. CDR3 sequence (DNA): TGTGCCAGCAGCTTAAGGATAGGACGACGAGAAAAACTGTTTTTT. The full variable domain, completed using reference TRBV13 and TRBJ1-4, is AAGVIQSPRHLIKEKRETATLKCYPIPRHDTVYWYQQGPGQDPQFLISFYEKMQSDKGSIPDRFSAQQFSDYHSELNMSSLELGDSALYFCASSLRIGRREKLFFGSGTQLSVL.

This clonotype was recorded a few times. The V gene is TRBV28, the J gene TRBJ1-3, with 7 positions matching TRBD1. V trimming: 3 bases; J trimming: 2 bases; junction bases outside the gene matches: 7. The CDR3 length is 16 residues. Per germline, CDR1 MDHEN and CDR2 SYDVKM. As DNA, the CDR3 is TGTGCCAGCAGTTTCAACAGGGGTACAGCTGGAAACACCATATATTTT. This gives the protein CASSFNRGTAGNTIYF.

The chain uses TRBV20-1 and TRBJ1-4, with D unresolved. CDR3 length: 17 amino acids. Germline V CDR1 and CDR2: DFQATT, SNEGSKA (reference sequence). Trimming removed 0 bases at V and 0 bases at J, with 14 bases between. The CDR3 here is CSARDPGLPATNEKLFF. The CDR3 DNA reads as TGCAGTGCTAGAGATCCAGGACTGCCCGCAACTAATGAAAAACTGTTTTTT.

This clonotype was counted only a few times. This chain connects TRBV5-1 to TRBJ1-2; D uncertain. This CDR3 is 15 amino acids long. Trimming removed 0 bases at V and 6 bases at J, with 15 bases between. Germline-derived CDR1 and CDR2 are SGHRS and YFSETQ. CDR3 residues: CASSLARAGADGYTF. The CDR3 DNA is TGCGCCAGCAGCTTGGCCCGGGCAGGCGCGGATGGCTACACCTTC.

This clonotype was seen only once. V is TRBV24-1 and J is TRBJ2-1; no reliable D call. There are 15 residues in the CDR3. Deletions cut 4 bases from V and 5 bases from J, with 14 bases between. Germline CDR1 and CDR2: KGHDR and SFDVKD. CDR3 coding DNA: TGTGCCACCAGTGAAGACGGATCTTACGACAATGAGCAGTTCTTC. Amino acid sequence: CATSEDGSYDNEQFF.

This clonotype was found many times. The chain employs TRBV7-6 and TRBJ1-1, with TRBD1 as a possible D gene (6 bases). Germline V gives CDR1 SGHVS, CDR2 FNYEAQ. Deletions cut 3 bases from V and 6 bases from J, with 14 bases between. This CDR3 is built from 14 residues. The CDR3 here is CASSFWGAGAEAFF. In DNA form, the CDR3 reads TGTGCCAGCAGCTTTTGGGGGGCCGGGGCTGAAGCTTTCTTT.

In this sample, this clonotype turned up many times. The chain carries TRBV28 and TRBJ2-2; 12 bases fit TRBD2. Losses at the gene ends were 7 bases for V and 1 base for J; bases not matched to a gene: 7. From germline, CDR1 is MDHEN and CDR2 SYDVKM. The CDR3 runs 17 residues. CDR3 nucleotides: TGTGCCAGCACCGCGACTAGCGGGGGCCTGAACACCGGGGAGCTGTTTTTT. Translation: CASTATSGGLNTGELFF.

The chain couples TRBV20-1 to TRBJ2-7; D unresolved. The CDR3 contains 13 residues. Germline V gene data show CDR1 as DFQATT and CDR2 as SNEGSKA (reference sequence). Deletions cut 0 bases from V and 3 bases from J, with 9 bases between. As DNA, the CDR3 is TGCAGTGCTAGAGATATGAGTAGCTACGAGCAGTACGTC. Translated, it gives CSARDMSSYEQYV.

This clonotype was recorded a few times. The CDR3 loop reads CASTNGVSYQETQYF. The CDR3 region has the DNA TGTGCCAGCACCAATGGGGTCTCCTACCAAGAGACCCAGTACTTC. V is TRBV12-3 or TRBV12-4 and J is TRBJ2-5; no definite D call. The CDR3 covers 15 residues. Trimming left V 7 bases short and J 0 bases short, with 15 bases between.

The rearrangement joins TRBV2 to TRBJ2-1, with TRBD1 matching over 7 bases. The ends lost 0 bases at V and 8 bases at J; junction bases unmatched: 7. Germline loops: CDR1 SNHLY, CDR2 FYNNEI. This CDR3 is 15 amino acids long. The CDR3 spells CASSEAWGTDDEQFF. In nucleotides, the CDR3 is TGTGCCAGCAGTGAAGCTTGGGGGACAGACGATGAGCAGTTCTTC.

V gene TRBV14 combines with J gene TRBJ2-3; unclear D gene. Germline V CDR1 and CDR2: SGHDN, FVKESK. The CDR3 runs 13 residues. V was trimmed by 0 bases and J by 6 bases, leaving 7 bases between them. CDR3 amino acids: CASSQDYADTQYF. The CDR3 DNA reads as TGTGCCAGCAGCCAAGATTATGCCGATACGCAGTATTTT.

The chain is built from TRBV28 and TRBJ2-2; D gene uncertain. Germline CDR1 is MDHEN and CDR2 is SYDVKM. The CDR3 runs 14 residues. Trimming pared 7 bases from V and 2 bases from J, leaving 11 bases between. The DNA of the CDR3 is TGTGCCAGCACCCCCTCGGGTAACACCGGGGAGCTGTTTTTT. It translates to CASTPSGNTGELFF.

Points on this clonotype: One end of the junction does not line up with germline, which may come from a read error. The rearrangement uses TRBV7-9 and TRBJ2-1; a possible D gene is TRBD1 (5 bases). The CDR3 sequence is 16 residues long. The V gene's germline CDR1 is SEHNR and CDR2 FQNEAQ (reference sequence). The CDR3 region is CVSSTSRQSSYNEQFF. The CDR3 DNA follows: TGTGTCAGCAGCACTTCTAGACAGAGCTCCTACAATGAGCAGTTCTTC.

The J gene is TRBJ2-7, the V gene TRBV27, with D uncertain. The CDR3 sequence is 13 residues long. V lost 4 bases and J 2 bases, leaving 9 bases between the germline ends. Per the germline V gene, CDR1 is MNHEY and CDR2 is SMNVEV (reference sequence). This CDR3 is CASSSPAPYEQYF. Written as DNA, the CDR3 is TGTGCCAGCAGTTCTCCGGCACCCTACGAGCAGTACTTC.

This chain connects TRBV6-2 or TRBV6-3 to TRBJ1-1, with a weak D call TRBD1 (6 bases). Trimming cost V 3 bases and J 6 bases, with 11 bases left between them. Per germline, CDR1 MNHEY and CDR2 SVGEGT. The CDR3 is 13 residues long. CDR3 residues: CASSYSGHSEAFF. CDR3 DNA sequence: TGTGCCAGCAGTTATTCGGGACATTCTGAAGCTTTCTTT.

This clonotype has more than one count but fewer than ten. This chain uses TRBV7-9 with TRBJ2-7; 9 bases line up with TRBD1. The ends lost 4 bases at V and 4 bases at J; junction bases unmatched: 8. Germline V lookup: CDR1 SEHNR, CDR2 FQNEAQ (reference sequence). This CDR3 comprises 15 residues. The CDR3 DNA reads TGTGCCAGCAGCTCAACTCGGACAGGGGCTTACGAGCAGTACTTC. It encodes CASSSTRTGAYEQYF.

The chain combines TRBV12-3 or TRBV12-4 with TRBJ1-5; 9 bases map to TRBD1. This CDR3 region has 19 residues. V was clipped by 3 bases and J by 6 bases; unmatched bases: 18. Written as DNA, the CDR3 is TGTGCCAGCAGTTTTGTTGTCGAACGAGGACAGGGGATCGTTCAGCCCCAGCATTTT. Its protein product is CASSFVVERGQGIVQPQHF.

This clonotype was recorded a few times. The chain has TRBV28 and TRBJ2-6; D call uncertain. Trimming removed 3 bases from V and 4 bases from J, with 13 bases in between. This CDR3 is built from 16 residues. CDR1 and CDR2 from the germline V gene are MDHEN and SYDVKM. The CDR3 region has the DNA TGTGCCAGCAGTTTTCCCGCTTCATCCGGGGCCAACGTCCTGACTTTC. Amino acid sequence: CASSFPASSGANVLTF.

This clonotype occurred a few times. An end of the junction differs from the germline gene, which may be a read error. V is TRBV29-1 and J is TRBJ2-6, with TRBD1 as a possible D gene (6 bases). The CDR3 extends over 18 amino acids. Per the germline V gene, CDR1 is SQVTM and CDR2 is ANQGSEA. Here the CDR3 reads CSVEAGDIVFSGANVLTF. CDR3 bases: TGCAGCGTTGAAGCCGGGGACATTGTGTTCTCTGGGGCCAACGTCTTGACTTTC.

The rearrangement links TRBV28 to TRBJ1-2; no clear D gene. The length of the CDR3 is 15 residues. Germline CDR1 reads MDHEN; CDR2 reads SYDVKM. Trimming took 2 bases from V and 5 from J, leaving 15 bases between them. CDR3 amino acids: CASSLGGNSPYGYTF. The CDR3 region has the DNA TGTGCCAGCAGTTTAGGCGGAAACTCTCCTTATGGCTACACCTTC.

This chain links TRBV29-1 with TRBJ2-7; D is perhaps TRBD1 or TRBD2 (8 bases each). CDR3 length equals 18 residues. Per germline, CDR1 SQVTM and CDR2 ANQGSEA. The germline V and J ends were trimmed by 5 bases and 2 bases, with 28 bases remaining between them. The CDR3 region has the DNA TGCAGCGTTTTGACCGGACAGGGATATGGCGGGGGGCCCTACGAGCAGTACTTC. Translated: CSVLTGQGYGGGPYEQYF.

In this sample, this clonotype turned up a few times. V is TRBV12-3 or TRBV12-4 and J is TRBJ1-2, with D unclear. The CDR3 length is 13 residues. The V and J ends lost 3 bases and 7 bases respectively, with 12 bases between them. The CDR3 DNA reads TGTGCCAGCAGTTTGGGTTCTTACAGTGGCTACACCTTC. It yields the protein CASSLGSYSGYTF.

This clonotype was seen ten or more times. CDR3 sequence (DNA): TGTGCCAGCACCGGGGTTCGGGACAGGGACACTCAGCCCCAGCATTTT. Protein: CASTGVRDRDTQPQHF. The rearrangement links TRBV28 to TRBJ1-5, with TRBD1 identical over 9 bases. The junction had 13 bases not matched to a gene; V was cut back by 7 bases and J by 6 bases. Per germline, CDR1 MDHEN and CDR2 SYDVKM. The CDR3 is made up of 16 amino acids.

CDR3 nucleotide sequence: TGTGCCAGCTCTCCCCGGGGACGGAATATGAACACTGAAGCTTTCTTT. This sequence encodes CASSPRGRNMNTEAFF. The chain links TRBV6-2 or TRBV6-3 to TRBJ1-1; perhaps TRBD1 as D (5 bases). The CDR3 contains 16 residues. The ends were cut back, 8 bases at V and 0 bases at J, with 19 bases in the middle. In germline, CDR1 is MNHEY, CDR2 SVGEGT.

In the case of this clonotype: A junction end diverges from the germline sequence, so it may reflect a read error. The genes are TRBV2 and TRBJ1-2, with TRBD1 matching over 9 bases. Germline-derived CDR1 and CDR2 are SNHLY and FYNNEI. The CDR3 totals 15 residues. CDR3 amino acids: CACSLTGQGNYGYTF. The CDR3 DNA reads as TGTGCCTGCAGCCTCACGGGACAGGGAAACTATGGCTACACCTTC.